In its sample, the clone carrying this TCR beta chain was seen a few times. These data come from a study of shared clonotypes between healthy human individuals. TCRdb keeps only in-frame clones here, not all; method: immunoSEQ multiplex PCR. Seen here are a few hundred thousand clones, 65% observed once, and the top ten hold around 10%. Material: memory CD4+ T cells sorted from blood. Subset specified: CD45RA-negative fraction. The TCR sequence derives from a man younger than 40 in good health.

CDR3 loop: CASSERIRGGEQYF. CDR3 sequence (DNA): TGTGCCAGCAGTGAACGAATCCGGGGTGGCGAGCAGTACTTC. The V and J genes are TRBV6-1 and TRBJ2-7; D might be TRBD2 (5 bases). In germline, CDR1 is MNHNS, CDR2 SASEGT. Trimming stripped 2 bases from V and 6 bases from J, with 14 bases between. The CDR3 has 14 residues.